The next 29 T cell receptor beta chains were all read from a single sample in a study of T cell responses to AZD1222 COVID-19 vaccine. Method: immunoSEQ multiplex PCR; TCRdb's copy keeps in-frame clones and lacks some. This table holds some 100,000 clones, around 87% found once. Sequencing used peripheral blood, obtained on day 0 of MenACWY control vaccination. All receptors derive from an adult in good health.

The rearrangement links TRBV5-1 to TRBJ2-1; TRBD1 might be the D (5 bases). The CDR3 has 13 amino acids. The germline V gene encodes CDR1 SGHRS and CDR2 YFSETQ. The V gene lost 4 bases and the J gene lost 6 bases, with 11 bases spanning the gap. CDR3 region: CASSPGGANEQFF. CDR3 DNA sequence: TGCGCCAGCAGCCCCGGTGGGGCCAATGAGCAGTTCTTC.

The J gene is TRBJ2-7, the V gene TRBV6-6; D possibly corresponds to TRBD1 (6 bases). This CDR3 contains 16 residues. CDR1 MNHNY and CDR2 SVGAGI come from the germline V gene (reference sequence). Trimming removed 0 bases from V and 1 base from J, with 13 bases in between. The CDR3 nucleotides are TGTGCCAGCAGTTACTCCCCAACGACAGGATCCTACGAGCAGTACTTC. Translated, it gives CASSYSPTTGSYEQYF.

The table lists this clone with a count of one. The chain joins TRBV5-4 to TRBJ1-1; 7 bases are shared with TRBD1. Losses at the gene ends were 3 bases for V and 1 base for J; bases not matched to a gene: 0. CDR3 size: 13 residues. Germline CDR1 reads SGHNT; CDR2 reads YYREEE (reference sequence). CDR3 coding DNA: TGTGCCAGCAGCTGGGACAGGAACACTGAAGCTTTCTTT. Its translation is CASSWDRNTEAFF.

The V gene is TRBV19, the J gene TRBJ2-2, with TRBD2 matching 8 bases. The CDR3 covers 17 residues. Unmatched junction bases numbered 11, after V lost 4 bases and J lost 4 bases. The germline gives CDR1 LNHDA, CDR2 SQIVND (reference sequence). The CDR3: CASSTPRLAGLTGELFF. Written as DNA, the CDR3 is TGTGCCAGTAGTACCCCCCGGCTAGCGGGTCTCACCGGGGAGCTGTTTTTT.

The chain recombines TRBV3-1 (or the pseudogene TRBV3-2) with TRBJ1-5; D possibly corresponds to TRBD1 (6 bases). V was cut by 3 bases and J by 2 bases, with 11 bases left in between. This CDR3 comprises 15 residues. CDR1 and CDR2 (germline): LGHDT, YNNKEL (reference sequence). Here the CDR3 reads CASSHVTGGNQPQHF. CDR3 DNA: TGTGCCAGCAGCCATGTGACAGGTGGCAATCAGCCCCAGCATTTT.

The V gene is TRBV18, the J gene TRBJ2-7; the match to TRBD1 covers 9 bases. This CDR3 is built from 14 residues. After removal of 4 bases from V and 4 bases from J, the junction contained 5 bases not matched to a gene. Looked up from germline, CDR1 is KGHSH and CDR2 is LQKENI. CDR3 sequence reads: CASSLTGQGYEQYF. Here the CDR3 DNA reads TGTGCCAGCTCACTCACGGGACAGGGTTACGAGCAGTACTTC.

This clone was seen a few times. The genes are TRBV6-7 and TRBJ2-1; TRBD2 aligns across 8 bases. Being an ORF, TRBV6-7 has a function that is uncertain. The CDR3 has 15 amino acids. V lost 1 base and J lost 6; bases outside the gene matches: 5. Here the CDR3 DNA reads TGTGCCAGCAGTTACTTAGGGACTAGACCCAATGAGCAGTTCTTC. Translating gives CASSYLGTRPNEQFF.

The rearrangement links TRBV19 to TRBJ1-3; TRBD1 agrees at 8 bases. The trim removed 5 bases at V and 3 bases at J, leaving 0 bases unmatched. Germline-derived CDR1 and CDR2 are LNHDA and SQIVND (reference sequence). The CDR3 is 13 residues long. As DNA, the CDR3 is TGTGCCAGTAGTGACAGGGGTGGAAACACCATATATTTT. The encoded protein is CASSDRGGNTIYF. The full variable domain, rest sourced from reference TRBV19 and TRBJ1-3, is DGGITQSPKYLFRKEGQNVTLSCEQNLNHDAMYWYRQDPGQGLRLIYYSQIVNDFQKGDIAEGYSVSREKKESFPLTVTSAQKNPTAFYLCASSDRGGNTIYFGEGSWLTVV.

CDR3 sequence reads: CASSFNRGYEQYF. CDR3 DNA sequence: TGTGCCAGCAGCTTTAACAGGGGATACGAGCAGTACTTC. The rearrangement joins TRBV5-4 to TRBJ2-7; the match to TRBD1 covers 7 bases. V dropped 2 bases and J dropped 4; count of bases not matched to a gene: 3. This CDR3 is 13 amino acids long. CDR1 and CDR2 from the germline V gene are SGHNT and YYREEE (reference sequence).

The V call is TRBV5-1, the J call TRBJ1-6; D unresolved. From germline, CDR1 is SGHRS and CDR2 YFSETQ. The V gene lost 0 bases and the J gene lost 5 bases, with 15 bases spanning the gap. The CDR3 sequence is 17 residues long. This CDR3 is CASSLGPISNNNSPLHF. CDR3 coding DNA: TGCGCCAGCAGCTTGGGGCCCATTTCCAACAATAATTCACCCCTCCACTTT.

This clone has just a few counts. CDR3 bases: TGTGCCAGTAGTTCCGCGGGTCATGGAGGCCCCCAGCATTTT. Translated: CASSSAGHGGPQHF. V is TRBV19 and J is TRBJ1-5; D unresolved. Germline V gene data show CDR1 as LNHDA and CDR2 as SQIVND (reference sequence). The CDR3 is 14 residues long. Deletions cut 5 bases from V and 10 bases from J, with 18 bases between.

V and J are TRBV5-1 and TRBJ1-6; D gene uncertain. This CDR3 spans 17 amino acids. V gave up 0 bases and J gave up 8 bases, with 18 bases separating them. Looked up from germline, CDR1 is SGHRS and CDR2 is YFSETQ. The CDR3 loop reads CASSLVGQARKDSPLHF. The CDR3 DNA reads TGCGCCAGCAGCTTGGTTGGGCAGGCACGGAAGGATTCACCCCTCCACTTT.

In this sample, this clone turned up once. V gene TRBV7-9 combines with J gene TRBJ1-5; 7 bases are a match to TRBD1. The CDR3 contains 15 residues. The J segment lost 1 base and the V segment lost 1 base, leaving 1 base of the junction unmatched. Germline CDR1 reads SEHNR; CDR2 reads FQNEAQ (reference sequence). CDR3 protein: CASSLGQGSNQPQHF. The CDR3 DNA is TGTGCCAGCAGCTTAGGACAGGGAAGCAATCAGCCCCAGCATTTT.

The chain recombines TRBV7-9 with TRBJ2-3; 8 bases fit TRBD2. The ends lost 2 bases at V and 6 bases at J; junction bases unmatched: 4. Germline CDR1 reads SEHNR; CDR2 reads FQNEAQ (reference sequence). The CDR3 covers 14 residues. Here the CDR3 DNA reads TGTGCCAGCAGCTTAACCAGCGGGAGTGATACGCAGTATTTT. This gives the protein CASSLTSGSDTQYF.

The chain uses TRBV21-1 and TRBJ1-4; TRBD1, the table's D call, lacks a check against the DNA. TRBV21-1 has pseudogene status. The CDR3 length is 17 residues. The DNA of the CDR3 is TGTGCCAGCAGCAAAGGGCCGAGTGGGACACTGCGTGAAAAACTGTTTTTT. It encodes CASSKGPSGTLREKLFF.

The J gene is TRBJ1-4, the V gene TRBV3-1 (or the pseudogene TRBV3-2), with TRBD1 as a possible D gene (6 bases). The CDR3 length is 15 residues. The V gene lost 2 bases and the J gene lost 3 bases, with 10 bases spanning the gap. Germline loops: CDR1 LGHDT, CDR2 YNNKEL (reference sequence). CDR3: CASSQPQGANEKLFF. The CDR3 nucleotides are TGTGCCAGCAGCCAACCACAGGGAGCTAATGAAAAACTGTTTTTT.

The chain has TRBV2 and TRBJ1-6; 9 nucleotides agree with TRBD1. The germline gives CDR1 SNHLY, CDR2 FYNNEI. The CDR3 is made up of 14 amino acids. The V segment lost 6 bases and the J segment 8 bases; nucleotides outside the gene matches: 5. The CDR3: CASRGTGIDSPLHF. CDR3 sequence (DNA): TGTGCCAGCAGGGGGACAGGGATTGATTCACCCCTCCACTTT.

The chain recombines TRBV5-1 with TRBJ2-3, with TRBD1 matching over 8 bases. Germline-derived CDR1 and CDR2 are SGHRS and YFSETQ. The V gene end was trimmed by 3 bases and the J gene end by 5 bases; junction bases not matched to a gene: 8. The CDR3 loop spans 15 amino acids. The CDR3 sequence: CASSSGQARGDTQYF. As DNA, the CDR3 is TGCGCCAGCAGCTCGGGACAGGCTAGGGGAGATACGCAGTATTTT. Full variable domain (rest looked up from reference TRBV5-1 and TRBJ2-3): KAGVTQTPRYLIKTRGQQVTLSCSPISGHRSVSWYQQTPGQGLQFLFEYFSETQRNKGNFPGRFSGRQFSNSRSEMNVSTLELGDSALYLCASSSGQARGDTQYFGPGTRLTVL.

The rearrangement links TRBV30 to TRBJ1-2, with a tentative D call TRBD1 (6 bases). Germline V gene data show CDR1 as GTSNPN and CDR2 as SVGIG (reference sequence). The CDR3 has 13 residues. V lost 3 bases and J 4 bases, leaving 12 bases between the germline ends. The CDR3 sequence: CAWRKDSGYGYTF. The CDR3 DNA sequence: TGTGCCTGGAGGAAGGACAGTGGCTATGGCTACACCTTC.

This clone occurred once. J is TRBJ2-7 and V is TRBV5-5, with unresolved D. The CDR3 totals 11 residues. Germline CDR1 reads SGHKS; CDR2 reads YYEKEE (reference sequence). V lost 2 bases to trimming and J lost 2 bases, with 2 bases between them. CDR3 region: CASSFAYEQYF. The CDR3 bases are TGTGCCAGCAGCTTTGCCTACGAGCAGTACTTC.

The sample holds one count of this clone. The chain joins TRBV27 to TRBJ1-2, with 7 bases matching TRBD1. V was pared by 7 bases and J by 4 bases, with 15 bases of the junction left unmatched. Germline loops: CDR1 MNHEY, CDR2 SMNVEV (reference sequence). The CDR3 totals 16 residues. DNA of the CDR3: TGTGCCAGCAACCGTAGGGGGCAGGGGCACATCTATGGCTACACCTTC. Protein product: CASNRRGQGHIYGYTF.

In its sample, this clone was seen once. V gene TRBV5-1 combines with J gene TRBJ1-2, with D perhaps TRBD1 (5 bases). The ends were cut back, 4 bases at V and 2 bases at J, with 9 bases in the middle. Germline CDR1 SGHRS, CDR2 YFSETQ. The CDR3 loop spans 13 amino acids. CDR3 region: CASSGWDNYGYTF. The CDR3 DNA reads TGCGCCAGCAGCGGATGGGACAACTATGGCTACACCTTC.

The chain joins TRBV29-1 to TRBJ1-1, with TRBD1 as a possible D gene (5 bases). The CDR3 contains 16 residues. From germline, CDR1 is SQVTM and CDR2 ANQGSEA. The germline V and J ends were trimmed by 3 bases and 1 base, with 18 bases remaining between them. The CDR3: CSVEDKGAGENTEAFF. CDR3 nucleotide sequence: TGCAGCGTTGAGGACAAAGGAGCGGGAGAGAACACTGAAGCTTTCTTT.

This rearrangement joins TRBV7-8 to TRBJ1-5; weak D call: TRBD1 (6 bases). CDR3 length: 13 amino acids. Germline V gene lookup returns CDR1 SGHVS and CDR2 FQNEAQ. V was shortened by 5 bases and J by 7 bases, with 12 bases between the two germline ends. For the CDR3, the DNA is TGTGCCAGCAGCCCAGGGGTCGGGCAGCCCCAGCATTTT. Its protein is CASSPGVGQPQHF.

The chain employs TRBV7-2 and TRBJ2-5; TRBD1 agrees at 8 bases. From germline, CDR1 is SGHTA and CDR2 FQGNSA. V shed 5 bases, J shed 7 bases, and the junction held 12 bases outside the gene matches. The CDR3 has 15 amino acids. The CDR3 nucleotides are TGTGCCAGCAGCACCCGGACAGGGTTGGAGGCGACCCAGTACTTC. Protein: CASSTRTGLEATQYF.

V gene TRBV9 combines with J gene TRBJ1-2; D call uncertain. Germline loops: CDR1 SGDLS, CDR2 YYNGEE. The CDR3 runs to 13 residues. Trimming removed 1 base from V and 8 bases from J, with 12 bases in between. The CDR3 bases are TGTGCCAGCAGCGTAAATACGGGAGGAGGCTACACCTTC. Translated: CASSVNTGGGYTF.

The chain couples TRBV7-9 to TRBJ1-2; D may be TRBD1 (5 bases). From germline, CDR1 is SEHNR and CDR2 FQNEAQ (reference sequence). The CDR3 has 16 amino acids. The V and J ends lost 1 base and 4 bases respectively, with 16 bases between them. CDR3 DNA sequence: TGTGCCAGCAGCTTAGGGTCCCGGGCAGGGACCTATGGCTACACCTTC. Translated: CASSLGSRAGTYGYTF.

The CDR3 sequence is CASSPHAVGRRKTQYF. CDR3 nucleotide sequence: TGCGCCAGCAGCCCGCACGCGGTGGGCCGTCGGAAGACCCAGTACTTC. The rearrangement links TRBV4-1 to TRBJ2-5; no clear D gene. The CDR3 spans 16 residues. From germline, CDR1 is MGHRA and CDR2 YSYEKL. Trimming cost V 4 bases and J 6 bases, with 21 bases left between them.

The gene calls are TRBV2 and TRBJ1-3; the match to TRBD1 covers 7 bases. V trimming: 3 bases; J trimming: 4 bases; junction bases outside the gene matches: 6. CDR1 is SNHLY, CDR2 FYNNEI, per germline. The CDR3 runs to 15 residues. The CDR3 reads CASSDEQGTGNTIYF. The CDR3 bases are TGTGCCAGCAGTGACGAACAGGGGACCGGAAACACCATATATTTT.